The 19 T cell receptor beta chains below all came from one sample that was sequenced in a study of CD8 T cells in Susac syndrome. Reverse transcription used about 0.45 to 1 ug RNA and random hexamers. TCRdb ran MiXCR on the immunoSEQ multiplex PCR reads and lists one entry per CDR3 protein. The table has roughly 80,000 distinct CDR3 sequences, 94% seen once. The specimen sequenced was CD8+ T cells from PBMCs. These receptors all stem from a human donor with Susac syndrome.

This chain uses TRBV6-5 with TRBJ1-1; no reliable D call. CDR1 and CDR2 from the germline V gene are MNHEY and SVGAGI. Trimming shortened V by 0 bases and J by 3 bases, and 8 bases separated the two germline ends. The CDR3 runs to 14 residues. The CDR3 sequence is CASSYSGGYTEAFF. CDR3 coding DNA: TGTGCCAGCAGTTACTCTGGTGGGTACACTGAAGCTTTCTTT.

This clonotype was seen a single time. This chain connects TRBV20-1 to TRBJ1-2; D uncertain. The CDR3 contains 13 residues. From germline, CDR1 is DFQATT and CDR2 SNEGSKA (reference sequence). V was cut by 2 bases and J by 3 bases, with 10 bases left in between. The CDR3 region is CSARRGEDYGYTF. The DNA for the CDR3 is TGCAGTGCTAGACGCGGGGAGGACTATGGCTACACCTTC.

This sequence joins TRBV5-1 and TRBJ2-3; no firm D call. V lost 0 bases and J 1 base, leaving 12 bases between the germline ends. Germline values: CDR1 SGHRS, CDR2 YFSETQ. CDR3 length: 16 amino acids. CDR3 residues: CASSLAAARRTDTQYF. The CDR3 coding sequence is TGCGCCAGCAGCTTGGCGGCGGCGAGGCGCACAGATACGCAGTATTTT.

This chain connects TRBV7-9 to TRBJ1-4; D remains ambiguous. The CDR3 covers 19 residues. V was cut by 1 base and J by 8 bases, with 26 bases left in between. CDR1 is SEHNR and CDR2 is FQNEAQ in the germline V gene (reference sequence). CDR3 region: CASSLDLAGRRTTLEKLFF. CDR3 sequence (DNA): TGTGCCAGCAGCTTAGATCTTGCGGGCAGACGAACGACTCTGGAAAAACTGTTTTTT.

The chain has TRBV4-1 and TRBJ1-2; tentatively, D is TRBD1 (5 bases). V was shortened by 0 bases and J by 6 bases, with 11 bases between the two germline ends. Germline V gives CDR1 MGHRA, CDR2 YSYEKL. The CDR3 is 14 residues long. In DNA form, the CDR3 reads TGCGCCAGCAGCCAAGACGGGGGGGGGAATGGCTACACCTTC. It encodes CASSQDGGGNGYTF.

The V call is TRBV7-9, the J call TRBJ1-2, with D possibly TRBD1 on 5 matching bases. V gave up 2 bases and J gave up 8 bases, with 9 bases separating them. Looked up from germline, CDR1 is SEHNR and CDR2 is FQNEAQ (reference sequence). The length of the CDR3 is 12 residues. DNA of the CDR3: TGTGCCAGCAGCTTATGGGGGGTCGGCTACACCTTC. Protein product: CASSLWGVGYTF.

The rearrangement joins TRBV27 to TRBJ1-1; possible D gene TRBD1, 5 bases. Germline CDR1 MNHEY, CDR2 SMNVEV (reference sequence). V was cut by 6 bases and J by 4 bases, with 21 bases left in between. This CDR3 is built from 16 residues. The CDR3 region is CASRYDPRAVITEAFF. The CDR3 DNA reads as TGTGCCAGCAGATATGATCCCAGGGCCGTTATCACTGAAGCTTTCTTT.

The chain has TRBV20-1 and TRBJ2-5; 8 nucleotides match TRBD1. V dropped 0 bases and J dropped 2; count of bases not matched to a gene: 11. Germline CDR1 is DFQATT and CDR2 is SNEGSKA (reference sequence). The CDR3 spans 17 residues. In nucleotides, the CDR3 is TGCAGTGCTAGAGAGAGACCCCGGGACAGGTATCAAGAGACCCAGTACTTC. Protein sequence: CSARERPRDRYQETQYF.

CDR3 sequence: CASGSDGGEGEQYF. The CDR3 nucleotides read TGCGCCAGCGGGAGTGACGGAGGAGAGGGGGAGCAGTACTTC. The V and J genes are TRBV5-1 and TRBJ2-7; the D gene could be TRBD1 or TRBD2 (5 bases each). The ends were cut back, 7 bases at V and 7 bases at J, with 21 bases in the middle. This CDR3 comprises 14 residues. CDR1 and CDR2 (germline): SGHRS, YFSETQ.

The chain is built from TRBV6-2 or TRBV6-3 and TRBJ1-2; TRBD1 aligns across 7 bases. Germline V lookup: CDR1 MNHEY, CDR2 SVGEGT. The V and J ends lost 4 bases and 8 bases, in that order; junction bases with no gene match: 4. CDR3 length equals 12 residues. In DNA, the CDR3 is TGTGCCAGCAGTTGGGACAGCCTCGGCTACACCTTC. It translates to CASSWDSLGYTF.

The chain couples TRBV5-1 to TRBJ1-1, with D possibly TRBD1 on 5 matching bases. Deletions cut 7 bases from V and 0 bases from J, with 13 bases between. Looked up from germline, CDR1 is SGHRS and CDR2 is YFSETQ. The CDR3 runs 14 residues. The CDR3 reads CASWGRAMNTEAFF. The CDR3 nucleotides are TGCGCCAGCTGGGGGAGGGCGATGAACACTGAAGCTTTCTTT.

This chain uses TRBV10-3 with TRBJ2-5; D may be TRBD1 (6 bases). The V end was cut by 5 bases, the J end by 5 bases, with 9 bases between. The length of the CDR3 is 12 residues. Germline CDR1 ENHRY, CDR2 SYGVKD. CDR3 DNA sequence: TGTGCCATCAGTACAGGGATGGAGACCCAGTACTTC. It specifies CAISTGMETQYF.

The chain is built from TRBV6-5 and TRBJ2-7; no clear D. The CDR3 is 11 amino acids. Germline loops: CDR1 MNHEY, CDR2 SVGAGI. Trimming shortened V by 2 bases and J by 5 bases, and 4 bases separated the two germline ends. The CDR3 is CASSYGHEQYF. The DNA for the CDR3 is TGTGCCAGCAGTTACGGACACGAGCAGTACTTC.

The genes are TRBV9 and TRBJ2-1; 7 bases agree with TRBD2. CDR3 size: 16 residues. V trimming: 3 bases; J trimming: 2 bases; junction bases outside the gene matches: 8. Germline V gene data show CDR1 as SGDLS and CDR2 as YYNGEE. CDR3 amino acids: CASSAVAGFTYNEQFF. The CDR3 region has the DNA TGTGCCAGCAGCGCAGTAGCGGGCTTTACCTACAATGAGCAGTTCTTC. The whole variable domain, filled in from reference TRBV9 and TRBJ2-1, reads DSGVTQTPKHLITATGQRVTLRCSPRSGDLSVYWYQQSLDQGLQFLIQYYNGEERAKGNILERFSAQQFPDLHSELNLSSLELGDSALYFCASSAVAGFTYNEQFFGPGTRLTVL.

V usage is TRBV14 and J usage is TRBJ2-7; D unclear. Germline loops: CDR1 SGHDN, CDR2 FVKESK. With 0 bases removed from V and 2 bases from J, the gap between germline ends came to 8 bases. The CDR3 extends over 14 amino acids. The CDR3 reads CASSQDDIPYEQYF. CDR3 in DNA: TGTGCCAGCAGCCAAGATGATATCCCCTACGAGCAGTACTTC.

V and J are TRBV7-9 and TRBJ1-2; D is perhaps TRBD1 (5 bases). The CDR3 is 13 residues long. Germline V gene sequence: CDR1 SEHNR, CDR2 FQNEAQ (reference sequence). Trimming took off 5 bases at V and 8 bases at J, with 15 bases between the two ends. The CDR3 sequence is CASSPDGGNGYTF. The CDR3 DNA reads TGTGCCAGCAGCCCAGATGGGGGGAACGGCTACACCTTC.

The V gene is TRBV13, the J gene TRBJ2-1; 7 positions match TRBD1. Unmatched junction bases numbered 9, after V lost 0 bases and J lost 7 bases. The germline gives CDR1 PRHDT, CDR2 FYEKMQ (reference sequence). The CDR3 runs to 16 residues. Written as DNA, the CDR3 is TGTGCCAGCAGCTTAGGGGGGGAGACAGGGTGGAATGAGCAGTTCTTC. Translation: CASSLGGETGWNEQFF.

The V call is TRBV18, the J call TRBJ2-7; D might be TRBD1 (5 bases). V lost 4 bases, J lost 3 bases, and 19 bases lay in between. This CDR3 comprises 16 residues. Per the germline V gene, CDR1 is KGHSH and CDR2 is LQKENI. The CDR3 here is CASSQFVAGKGYEQYF. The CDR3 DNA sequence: TGTGCCAGCTCACAGTTCGTGGCAGGGAAGGGCTACGAGCAGTACTTC.

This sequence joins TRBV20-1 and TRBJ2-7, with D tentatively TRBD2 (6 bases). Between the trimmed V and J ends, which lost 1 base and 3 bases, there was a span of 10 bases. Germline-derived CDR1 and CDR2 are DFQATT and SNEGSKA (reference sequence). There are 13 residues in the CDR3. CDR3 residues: CSARVGTFYEQYF. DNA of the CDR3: TGCAGTGCTAGAGTGGGGACTTTCTACGAGCAGTACTTC.